This T cell receptor (beta chain) was profiled in a study of T cell responses to AZD1222 COVID-19 vaccine. Some clones are missing from TCRdb's copy, which holds only in-frame ones; the method was immunoSEQ multiplex PCR. The repertoire has about 140,000 clones, under 95% of them found once; the top ten carry over 7.5%. This clone was seen only a few times. From germline, CDR1 is SQVTM and CDR2 ANQGSEA. V lost 4 bases to trimming and J lost 2 bases, with 12 bases between them. The CDR3 has 13 residues. The clonotype was recovered from an adult in good health. The specimen comprised peripheral blood, sampled on day 0 of AZD1222 vaccination. The J gene is TRBJ2-7, the V gene TRBV29-1; no clear D gene. CDR3 loop: CSVGFLTAYEQYF. CDR3 in DNA: TGCAGCGTTGGGTTTCTGACCGCCTACGAGCAGTACTTC.